A single sample gave rise to the 11 T cell receptor beta chains below, sequenced in a study of blood T cell repertoires in COVID-19. Using immunoSEQ multiplex PCR, the repertoire was profiled, and TCRdb retains in-frame clones only, with some absent. The table has 400,000 to 500,000 clones, about nine tenths seen once. Sample: peripheral blood. These receptor sequences come from a woman younger than 45 with active or convalescent COVID-19.

This clone showed up just once. The chain links TRBV5-1 to TRBJ1-1; D is possibly TRBD1 (6 bases). Trimming removed 0 bases at V and 4 bases at J, with 10 bases between. The CDR3 is 14 amino acids. Germline V gene lookup returns CDR1 SGHRS and CDR2 YFSETQ. DNA of the CDR3: TGCGCCAGCAGCTTGGTAGGGGGTGGCACTGAAGCTTTCTTT. Protein: CASSLVGGGTEAFF.

V usage is TRBV7-9 and J usage is TRBJ2-7; 9 positions match TRBD2. V lost 6 bases to trimming and J lost 1 base; unmatched junction nucleotides: 7. The germline CDR1 and CDR2 sequences are SEHNR and FQNEAQ (reference sequence). The CDR3 is 15 residues long. The CDR3 protein is CASRQLAGLSYEQYF. The CDR3 DNA sequence: TGTGCCAGCAGACAACTAGCGGGTCTATCCTACGAGCAGTACTTC.

V usage is TRBV6-1 and J usage is TRBJ1-5, with 11 bases identical to TRBD1. Germline assignment: CDR1 MNHNS and CDR2 SASEGT. The V segment lost 2 bases and the J segment 6 bases; nucleotides outside the gene matches: 24. This CDR3 has 22 amino acids. In DNA, the CDR3 is TGTGCCAGCAGTGAAAAGAAAGGTATGGACAGGGGGCTCCCTAATTTTTCTCAGCCCCAGCATTTT. Translated, it gives CASSEKKGMDRGLPNFSQPQHF.

The V gene is TRBV2, the J gene TRBJ1-2; 9 bases align to TRBD1. V shed 6 bases, J shed 0 bases, and the junction held 8 bases outside the gene matches. The CDR3 runs to 16 residues. Germline V gene data show CDR1 as SNHLY and CDR2 as FYNNEI. This CDR3 reads CASSVGQGRANYGYTF. The CDR3 DNA reads as TGTGCCAGCAGCGTGGGACAGGGCAGAGCTAACTATGGCTACACCTTC.

The rearrangement uses TRBV5-1 and TRBJ1-3, with D perhaps TRBD1 (6 bases). Deletions cut 1 base from V and 2 bases from J, with 10 bases between. The germline gives CDR1 SGHRS, CDR2 YFSETQ. CDR3 size: 15 residues. CDR3 DNA: TGCGCCAGCAGCTTGAGGGGGATCACTGGAAACACCATATATTTT. This sequence encodes CASSLRGITGNTIYF.

This chain connects TRBV4-1 to TRBJ2-7; weak D call: TRBD2 (5 bases). The V end was cut by 9 bases, the J end by 7 bases, with 22 bases between. The length of the CDR3 is 14 residues. Looked up from germline, CDR1 is MGHRA and CDR2 is YSYEKL. In nucleotides, the CDR3 is TGCGCCAGTAGAAACCTGGGAGTATCAGAAGAGCAGTACTTC. This translates into CASRNLGVSEEQYF.

This clone is a singleton in its sample. The J gene is TRBJ2-5, the V gene TRBV3-1 (or the pseudogene TRBV3-2), with a tentative D call TRBD1 (6 bases). The CDR3 runs 16 residues. Germline V gene data show CDR1 as LGHDT and CDR2 as YNNKEL (reference sequence). The V end lost 2 bases, the J end lost 3 bases, and 16 bases lay between the germline ends. In DNA form, the CDR3 reads TGTGCCAGCAGCCAACAACACGGGACACTCGAAGAGACCCAGTACTTC. Its protein product is CASSQQHGTLEETQYF.

The chain combines TRBV25-1 with TRBJ1-1; TRBD1 is a possible D gene (6 bases). CDR3 size: 11 residues. Trimming took 9 bases from V and 11 from J, leaving 16 bases between them. Germline values: CDR1 MGHDK, CDR2 SYGVNS. The CDR3 coding sequence is TGTGCCAGTGCCGAGGGGGAAGGGGCTTTCTTT. Encoded protein: CASAEGEGAFF. Complete variable domain (other parts from reference TRBV25-1 and TRBJ1-1): EADIYQTPRYLVIGTGKKITLECSQTMGHDKMYWYQQDPGMELHLIHYSYGVNSTEKGDLSSESTVSRIRTEHFPLTLESARPSHTSQYLCASAEGEGAFFGQGTRLTVV.

This clone occurred once. The V and J genes are TRBV9 and TRBJ2-3, with no clear D. Germline CDR1 reads SGDLS; CDR2 reads YYNGEE. The CDR3 runs 14 residues. Trimming stripped 2 bases from V and 4 bases from J, with 11 bases between. The CDR3, as DNA: TGTGCCAGCAGCGTTTTTTCCGTGTCAGATACGCAGTATTTT. Translation gives CASSVFSVSDTQYF.

V gene TRBV6-2 or TRBV6-3 combines with J gene TRBJ1-2, with D possibly TRBD1 on 6 matching bases. V was cut by 2 bases and J by 8 bases, with 12 bases left in between. The CDR3 extends over 13 amino acids. Germline lookup yields CDR1 MNHEY and CDR2 SVGEGT. CDR3 bases: TGTGCCAGCAGTTACCCTACAGGGAGCGGCTACACCTTC. Protein: CASSYPTGSGYTF.

In its sample, this clone was seen once. The rearrangement joins TRBV6-5 to TRBJ2-3; D is perhaps TRBD1 (6 bases). The CDR3 extends over 16 amino acids. Germline V gene lookup returns CDR1 MNHEY and CDR2 SVGAGI. V lost 3 bases to trimming and J lost 1 base, with 14 bases between them. The CDR3 DNA reads as TGTGCCAGCAGTTATTCCGGGACACTGGGCACAGATACGCAGTATTTT. This translates into CASSYSGTLGTDTQYF.